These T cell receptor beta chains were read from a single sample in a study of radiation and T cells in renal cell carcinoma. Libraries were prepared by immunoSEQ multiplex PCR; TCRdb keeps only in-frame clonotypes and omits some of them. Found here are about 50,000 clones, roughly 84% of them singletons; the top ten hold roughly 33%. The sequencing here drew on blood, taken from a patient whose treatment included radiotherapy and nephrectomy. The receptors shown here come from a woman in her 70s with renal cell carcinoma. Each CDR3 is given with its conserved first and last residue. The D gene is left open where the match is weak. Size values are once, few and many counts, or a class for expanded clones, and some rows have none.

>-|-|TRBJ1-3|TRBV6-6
CASSYRDGNTIYF
TGTGCCAGCAGTTACAGGGATGGAAACACCATATATTTT
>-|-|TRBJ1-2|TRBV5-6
CASSLVGRWYTF
TGTGCCAGCAGCTTGGTTGGCAGGTGGTACACCTTC
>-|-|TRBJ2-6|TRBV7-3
CASSLDAGTGANVLTF
TGTGCCAGCAGCTTAGACGCGGGGACTGGGGCCAACGTCCTGACTTTC
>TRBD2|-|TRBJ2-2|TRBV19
CASSQIAGAGTGELFF
TGTGCCAGTAGCCAGATAGCGGGGGCTGGTACCGGGGAGCTGTTTTTT
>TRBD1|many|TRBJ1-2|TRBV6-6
CASSFPPGTAVEGYTF
TGTGCCAGCAGTTTTCCTCCCGGGACAGCCGTGGAAGGCTACACCTTC
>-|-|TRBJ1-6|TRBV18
CASSPGENSPLHF
TGTGCCAGCTCACCAGGGGAAAATTCACCCCTCCACTTT
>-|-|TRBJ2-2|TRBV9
CASSVGQNTGELFF
TGTGCCAGCAGCGTAGGTCAGAACACCGGGGAGCTGTTTTTT
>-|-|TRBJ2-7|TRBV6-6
CASSFWDSYEQYF
TGTGCCAGCAGTTTCTGGGATTCCTACGAGCAGTACTTC
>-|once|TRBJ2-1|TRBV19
CASSLDPGSYNEQFF
TGTGCCAGTAGCCTCGACCCCGGGTCCTACAATGAGCAGTTCTTC
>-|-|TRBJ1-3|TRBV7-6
CASRRTDSGNTIYF
TGTGCCAGCAGGAGGACAGATTCTGGAAACACCATATATTTT
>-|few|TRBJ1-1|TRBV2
CASSETPAGDTEAFF
TGTGCCAGCAGTGAAACCCCCGCAGGGGACACTGAAGCTTTCTTT
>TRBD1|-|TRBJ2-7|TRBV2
CASRDGTAASSEYF
TGTGCCAGCAGGGACGGGACAGCCGCTAGTTCAGAGTACTTC
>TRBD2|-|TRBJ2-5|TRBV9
CASSVATLATQETQYF
TGTGCCAGCAGCGTAGCTACACTAGCGACCCAAGAGACCCAGTACTTC
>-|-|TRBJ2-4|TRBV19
CASSIDRKNIQYF
TGTGCCAGTAGTATAGACAGAAAAAACATTCAGTACTTC
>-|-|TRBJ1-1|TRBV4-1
CASSYEGTNTEAFF
TGCGCCAGCAGCTACGAAGGGACTAACACTGAAGCTTTCTTT
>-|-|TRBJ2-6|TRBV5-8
CASSPGEAGANVLTF
TGTGCCAGCAGCCCCGGTGAAGCTGGAGCCAACGTCCTGACTTTC
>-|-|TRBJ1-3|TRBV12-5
CASGSPPWGAHGNTIYF
TGTGCTAGTGGATCCCCGCCGTGGGGGGCGCACGGAAACACCATATATTTT
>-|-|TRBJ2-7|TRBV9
CASSVVGRTDEQYF
TGTGCCAGCAGCGTAGTAGGTCGGACGGACGAGCAGTACTTC
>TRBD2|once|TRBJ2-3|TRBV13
CASSLGFIAGGLSTDTQYF
TGTGCCAGCAGCTTAGGGTTCATAGCGGGGGGGCTTAGCACAGATACGCAGTATTTT
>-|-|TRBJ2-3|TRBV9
CASSVEGGGASTDTQYF
TGTGCCAGCAGCGTAGAAGGAGGCGGGGCTAGCACAGATACGCAGTATTTT
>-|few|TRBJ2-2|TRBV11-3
CASSLGSITTTGELFF
TGTGCCAGCAGCTTAGGGAGTATCACGACCACCGGGGAGCTGTTTTTT
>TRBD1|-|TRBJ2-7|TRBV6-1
CASSDPDRYYEQYF
TGTGCCAGCAGTGACCCGGACAGGTACTACGAGCAGTACTTC
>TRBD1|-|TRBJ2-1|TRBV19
CASSPRTGPYNEQFF
TGTGCCAGTAGTCCTAGGACAGGCCCCTACAATGAGCAGTTCTTC
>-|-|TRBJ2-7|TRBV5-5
CASSLHRSSSYEQYF
TGTGCCAGCAGCTTGCACAGGTCGAGCTCCTACGAGCAGTACTTC
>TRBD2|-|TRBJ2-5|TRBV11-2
CASSFTSGAFQETQYF
TGTGCCAGCAGCTTTACTAGCGGGGCGTTCCAAGAGACCCAGTACTTC
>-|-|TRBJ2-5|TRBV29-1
CSVDPNGMETQYF
TGTAGCGTTGATCCAAACGGGATGGAGACCCAGTACTTC
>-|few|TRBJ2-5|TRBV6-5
CASSYSRVWQTQYF
TGTGCCAGCAGTTACTCGAGGGTTTGGCAGACCCAGTACTTC
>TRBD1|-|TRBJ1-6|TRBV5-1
CASSFGTGSSYNSPLHF
TGCGCCAGCAGCTTTGGGACAGGAAGCTCCTATAATTCACCCCTCCACTTT
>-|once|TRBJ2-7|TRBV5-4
CASSLGLGTYEQYF
TGTGCCAGCAGCTTGGGACTTGGAACCTACGAGCAGTACTTC
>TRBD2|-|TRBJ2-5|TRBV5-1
CASSLPRLAGGEETQYF
TGCGCCAGCAGCTTGCCCCGACTAGCGGGAGGGGAAGAGACCCAGTACTTC
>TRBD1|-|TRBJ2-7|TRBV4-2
CASSQGQGVSYEQYF
TGTGCCAGCAGCCAAGGCCAGGGGGTGTCCTACGAGCAGTACTTC
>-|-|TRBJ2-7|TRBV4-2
CASSQGDSYEQYF
TGTGCCAGCAGCCAGGGCGACTCCTACGAGCAGTACTTC
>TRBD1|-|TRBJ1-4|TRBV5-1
CASSSTGDEKLFF
TGCGCCAGCAGCTCCACAGGGGATGAAAAACTGTTTTTT
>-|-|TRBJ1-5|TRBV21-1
CASSNSEAGVLSNQPQHF
TGTGCCAGCAGCAACTCCGAGGCGGGGGTTCTAAGCAATCAGCCCCAGCATTTT
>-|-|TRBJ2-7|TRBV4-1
CASSQDLDLASYEQYF
TGCGCCAGCAGCCAAGATCTGGACTTGGCGTCCTACGAGCAGTACTTC
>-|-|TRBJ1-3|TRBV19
CASMGDLSGNTIYF
TGTGCCAGTATGGGGGACCTCTCTGGAAACACCATATATTTT
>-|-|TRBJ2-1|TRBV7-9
CASSSRRGYNEQFF
TGTGCCAGCAGTTCGCGTAGGGGGTACAATGAGCAGTTCTTC
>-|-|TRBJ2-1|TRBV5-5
CASSFLGVGYNEQFF
TGTGCCAGCAGCTTTTTGGGAGTAGGGTACAATGAGCAGTTCTTC
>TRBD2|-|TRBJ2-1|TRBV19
CASSRQGLAGVFGNEQFF
TGTGCCAGTAGTAGACAGGGACTAGCGGGAGTTTTTGGCAATGAGCAGTTCTTC
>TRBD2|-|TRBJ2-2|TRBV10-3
CAISESGAGGLGGELFF
TGTGCCATCAGTGAGTCAGGAGCGGGGGGCCTTGGCGGGGAGCTGTTTTTT
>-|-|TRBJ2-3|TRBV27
CASRSRAPWETDTQYF
TGTGCCAGCAGGTCCAGGGCACCGTGGGAGACAGATACGCAGTATTTT
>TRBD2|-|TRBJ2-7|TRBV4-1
CASSQISLGLEPYEQYF
TGCGCCAGCAGCCAAATTTCGCTGGGACTAGAACCCTACGAGCAGTACTTC
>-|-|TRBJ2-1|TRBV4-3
CASSQATVDYNEQFF
TGCGCCAGCAGCCAAGCCACTGTAGATTACAATGAGCAGTTCTTC
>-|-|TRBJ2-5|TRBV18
CASSPSSSQETQYF
TGTGCCAGCTCACCATCGTCGAGCCAAGAGACCCAGTACTTC
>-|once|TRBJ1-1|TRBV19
CASSKHVGANTEAFF
TGTGCCAGTAGTAAACACGTGGGGGCCAACACTGAAGCTTTCTTT